This T cell receptor (beta chain) derives from a study of HIV-infected children after antiretroviral therapy interruption. Indicated treatment: PENTA 11 planned treatment interruption arm or continuous ART arm. Naive CD4+ CD45RA+ CD45RO- T cells were sorted from thawed PBMCs. CDR3 length: 12 amino acids. Germline V gene lookup returns CDR1 MNHNS and CDR2 SASEGT. Trimming removed 2 bases at V and 5 bases at J, with 6 bases between. This clonotype was detected many times. Its matching antigen is unknown. General study results and limits: By the end of treatment interruption, naive CD4+ clonality (Gini) increased. Naive CD4+ CDR3 sharing between time points fell after interruption began.

A 3' RACE protocol on RNA, with unique molecular identifiers, produced the TCR library. Each CDR3 protein is one row after TCRdb ran MiXCR on the 3' RACE reads. The table has around 40,000 distinct CDR3 sequences, approximately 6.1% seen once; the top ten hold approximately 0.97%. V usage is TRBV6-1 and J usage is TRBJ2-5; the D is unclear. This clonotype was obtained from a pool of human donors with HIV. Here the sequenced sample was CD45RA+ CD4+ T cells from PBMCs, pooled from several time points, taken from a donor given antiretroviral therapy, either interrupted or continuous. Subset noted: naive CD4+ CD45RA+ CD45RO- T cells. The CDR3 DNA is TGTGCCAGCAGTGAAACTTATGAGACCCAGTACTTC. Encoded protein: CASSETYETQYF.